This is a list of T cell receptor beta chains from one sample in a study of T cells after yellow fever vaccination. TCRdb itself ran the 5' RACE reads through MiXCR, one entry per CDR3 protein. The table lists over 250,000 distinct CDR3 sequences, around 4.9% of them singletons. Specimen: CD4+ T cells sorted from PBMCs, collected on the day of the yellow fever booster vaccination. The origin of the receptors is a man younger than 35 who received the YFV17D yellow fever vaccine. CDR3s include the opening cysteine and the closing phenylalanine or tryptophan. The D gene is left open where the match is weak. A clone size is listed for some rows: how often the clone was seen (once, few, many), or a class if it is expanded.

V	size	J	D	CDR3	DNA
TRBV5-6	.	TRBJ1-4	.	CASSFDFATNEKLFF	TGTGCCAGCAGCTTCGACTTTGCAACTAATGAAAAACTGTTTTTT
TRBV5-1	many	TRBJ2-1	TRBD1	CASSREPGQGSYEQFF	TGCGCCAGCAGCAGGGAACCGGGACAGGGTAGTTATGAGCAGTTCTTC
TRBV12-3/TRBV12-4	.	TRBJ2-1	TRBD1	CASSSRTGVNNEQFF	TGTGCCAGCAGTTCCCGGACAGGGGTAAACAATGAGCAGTTCTTC
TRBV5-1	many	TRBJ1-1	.	CASTAPGARLTEAFF	TGCGCCAGCACTGCACCCGGGGCGCGGTTAACTGAAGCTTTCTTT
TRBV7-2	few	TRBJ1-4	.	CASSLGGADEKLFF	TGTGCCAGCAGCTTAGGGGGCGCGGATGAAAAACTGTTTTTT
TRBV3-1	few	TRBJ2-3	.	CASSPRWQGTDTQYF	TGTGCCAGCAGCCCAAGGTGGCAGGGTACAGATACGCAGTATTTT
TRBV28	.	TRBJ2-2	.	CASSFVGGGTGELFF	TGTGCCAGCAGTTTTGTTGGGGGTGGTACCGGGGAGCTGTTTTTT
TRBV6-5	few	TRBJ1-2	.	CASSYSKAREDYGYTF	TGTGCCAGCAGTTACTCGAAAGCCAGGGAGGACTATGGCTACACCTTC
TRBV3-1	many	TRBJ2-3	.	CASSRRAPDTQYF	TGTGCCAGCAGCCGCAGGGCCCCAGATACGCAGTATTTT
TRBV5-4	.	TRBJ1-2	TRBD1	CASSRDRLYGYTF	TGTGCCAGCAGCCGGGACAGACTCTATGGCTACACCTTC
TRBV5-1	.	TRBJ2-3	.	CASSSSTVHSTDTQYF	TGCGCCAGCAGCTCTTCGACAGTACACAGCACAGATACGCAGTATTTT
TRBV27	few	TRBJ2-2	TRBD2	CASSLFALRGRDTGELFF	TGTGCCAGCAGTTTATTTGCACTTCGGGGGAGGGACACCGGGGAGCTGTTTTTT
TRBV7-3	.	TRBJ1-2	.	CASGEGDGLNGYTF	TGTGCCAGCGGGGAAGGGGACGGATTAAATGGCTACACCTTC
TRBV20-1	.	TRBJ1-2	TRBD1	CSAWVTGVDYGYTF	TGCAGTGCTTGGGTGACAGGGGTCGACTATGGCTACACCTTC
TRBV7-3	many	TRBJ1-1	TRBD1	CASSPGQGTEAFF	TGTGCCAGCAGCCCGGGACAGGGGACTGAAGCTTTCTTT
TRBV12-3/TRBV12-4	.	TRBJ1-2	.	CASSLQQGSGYTF	TGTGCCAGCAGTTTGCAACAGGGAAGCGGCTACACCTTC
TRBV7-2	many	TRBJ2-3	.	CASSLSRGTDTQYF	TGTGCCAGCAGCTTAAGTAGAGGGACAGATACGCAGTATTTT
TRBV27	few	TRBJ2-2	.	CASSFKMFGELFF	TGTGCCAGCAGTTTCAAGATGTTCGGGGAGCTGTTTTTT
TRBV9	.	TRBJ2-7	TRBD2	CASSSPWAGDPQYF	TGTGCCAGCAGCTCGCCGTGGGCGGGGGACCCCCAGTACTTC
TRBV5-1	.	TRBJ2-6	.	CASSGVSGANVLTF	TGCGCCAGCAGCGGGGTCTCTGGGGCCAACGTCCTGACTTTC
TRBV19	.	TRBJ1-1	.	CASSVEVGNTEAFF	TGTGCCAGTAGTGTGGAGGTTGGGAACACTGAAGCTTTCTTT
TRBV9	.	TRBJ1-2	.	CASSEGPNYGYTF	TGTGCCAGCAGTGAAGGACCTAACTATGGCTACACCTTC
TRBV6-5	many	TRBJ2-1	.	CASSYSAVYNEQFF	TGTGCCAGCAGTTACTCGGCAGTCTACAATGAGCAGTTCTTC
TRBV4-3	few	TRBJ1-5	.	CASSLAQGPQHF	TGCGCCAGCAGCCTGGCACAGGGACCCCAGCATTTT
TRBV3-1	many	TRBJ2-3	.	CASSLIGIGTQYF	TGTGCCAGCAGCCTAATAGGTATCGGTACGCAGTATTTT
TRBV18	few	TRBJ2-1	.	CASSPPPGENEQFF	TGTGCCAGCTCACCACCTCCAGGTGAGAATGAGCAGTTCTTC
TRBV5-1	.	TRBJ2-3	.	CASSLADGTDTQYF	TGCGCCAGCAGCTTGGCCGATGGCACAGATACGCAGTATTTT
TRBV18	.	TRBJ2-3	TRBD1	CASTPGGQGAGTDTQYF	TGTGCCAGCACCCCAGGGGGACAGGGGGCTGGCACAGATACGCAGTATTTT
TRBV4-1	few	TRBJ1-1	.	CASSQGRDPGTEAFF	TGCGCCAGCAGCCAAGGACGGGACCCGGGCACTGAAGCTTTCTTT
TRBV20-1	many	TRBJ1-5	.	CSARGDSNQPQHF	TGCAGTGCTAGGGGGGATAGCAATCAGCCCCAGCATTTT
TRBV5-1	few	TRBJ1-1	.	CASSLLEGGTEAFF	TGCGCCAGCAGCTTACTGGAGGGGGGCACTGAAGCTTTCTTT
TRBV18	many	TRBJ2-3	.	CASSPPRIDDGDTQYF	TGTGCCAGCTCACCACCGAGAATAGACGATGGGGATACGCAGTATTTT
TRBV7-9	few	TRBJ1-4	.	CVGSGEKLFF	TGTGTCGGCAGCGGTGAAAAACTGTTTTTT
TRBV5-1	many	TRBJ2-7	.	CASSLGLTYEQYF	TGCGCCAGCAGCTTGGGGCTTACCTACGAGCAGTACTTC
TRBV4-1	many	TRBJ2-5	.	CASSPRVGSQETQYF	TGCGCCAGCAGCCCGAGGGTGGGGAGCCAAGAGACCCAGTACTTC
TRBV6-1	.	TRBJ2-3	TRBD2	CASFLASGGDTQYF	TGTGCCAGCTTCTTGGCTAGCGGGGGGGATACGCAGTATTTT
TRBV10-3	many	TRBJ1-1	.	CAISLQGGAVVTEAFF	TGTGCCATCAGTCTCCAAGGAGGGGCGGTGGTCACTGAAGCTTTCTTT